This T cell receptor (beta chain) originates from a study of T cell responses to AZD1222 COVID-19 vaccine. Libraries were prepared by immunoSEQ multiplex PCR; TCRdb keeps only in-frame clonotypes and omits some of them. The sample has over 100,000 clones; 90% to 95% are singletons. After removal of 4 bases from V and 1 base from J, the junction contained 2 bases not matched to a gene. Per germline, CDR1 SGHTA and CDR2 FQGNSA. This CDR3 comprises 14 residues. Sequenced material: peripheral blood, taken on day 0 of AZD1222 vaccination. The chain carries TRBV7-2 and TRBJ1-1; TRBD1 agrees at 8 bases. The receptor was isolated from an adult in good health. The chain's CDR3 is CASSSDRGNTEAFF. The CDR3 nucleotides read TGTGCCAGCAGCTCAGACAGGGGGAACACTGAAGCTTTCTTT.